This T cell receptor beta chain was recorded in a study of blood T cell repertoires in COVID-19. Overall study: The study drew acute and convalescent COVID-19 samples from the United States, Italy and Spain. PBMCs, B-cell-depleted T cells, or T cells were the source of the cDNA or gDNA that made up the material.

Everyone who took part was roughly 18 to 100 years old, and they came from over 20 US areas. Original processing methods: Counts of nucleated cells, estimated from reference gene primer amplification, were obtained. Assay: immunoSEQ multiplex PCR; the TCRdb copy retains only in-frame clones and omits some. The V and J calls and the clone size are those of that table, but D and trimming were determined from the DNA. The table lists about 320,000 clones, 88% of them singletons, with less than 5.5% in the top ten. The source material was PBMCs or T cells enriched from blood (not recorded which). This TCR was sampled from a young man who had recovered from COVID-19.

CDR3 amino acids: CASNPGQSAGNTIYF. The CDR3 DNA sequence: TGTGCCAGCAATCCGGGACAGTCGGCGGGAAACACCATATATTTT. The genes are TRBV28 and TRBJ1-3; 7 nucleotides line up with TRBD1. Germline trimming cut 7 bases from V and 4 bases from J; bases unmatched to any gene: 10. Germline-derived CDR1 and CDR2 are MDHEN and SYDVKM. The CDR3 is 15 amino acids.